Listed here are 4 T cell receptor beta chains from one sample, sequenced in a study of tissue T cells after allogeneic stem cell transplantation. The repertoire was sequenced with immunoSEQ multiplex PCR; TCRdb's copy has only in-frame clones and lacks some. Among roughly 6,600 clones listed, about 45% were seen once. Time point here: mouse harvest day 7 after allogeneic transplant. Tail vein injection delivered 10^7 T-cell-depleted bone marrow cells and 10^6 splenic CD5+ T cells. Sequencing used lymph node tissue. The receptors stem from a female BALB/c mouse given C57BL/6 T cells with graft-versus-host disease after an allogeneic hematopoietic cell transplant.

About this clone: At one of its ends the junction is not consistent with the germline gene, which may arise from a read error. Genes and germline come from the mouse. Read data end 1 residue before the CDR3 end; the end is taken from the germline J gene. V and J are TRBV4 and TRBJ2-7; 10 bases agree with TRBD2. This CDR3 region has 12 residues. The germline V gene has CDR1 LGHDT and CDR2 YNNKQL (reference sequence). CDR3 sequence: CGSGDWGYEQYF. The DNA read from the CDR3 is TGTGGCAGCGGGGACTGGGGTTATGAACAGTAC.

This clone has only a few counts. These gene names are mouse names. The CDR3 sequence is CASSLVGEGGTLYF. CDR3 DNA (partial): TGTGCCAGCAGTTTAGTGGGGGAGGGGGGCACCTTGTAC. The genes are TRBV14 and TRBJ2-4; D possibly matches TRBD1 or TRBD2 (6 bases each). The CDR3 end falls 1 residue outside the read, so it is completed with the germline J gene. V lost 2 bases to trimming and J lost 8 bases, with 15 bases between them. CDR1 is SGHDT, CDR2 FRDEAV, per germline. This CDR3 contains 14 residues.

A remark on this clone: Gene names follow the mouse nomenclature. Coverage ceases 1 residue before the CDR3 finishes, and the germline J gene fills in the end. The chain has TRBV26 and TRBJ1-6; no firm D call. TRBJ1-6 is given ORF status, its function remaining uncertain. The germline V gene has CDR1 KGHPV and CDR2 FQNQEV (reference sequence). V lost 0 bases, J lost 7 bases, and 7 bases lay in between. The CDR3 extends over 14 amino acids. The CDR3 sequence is CASSLSVGNSPLYF. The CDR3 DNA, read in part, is TGTGCCAGCAGTCTGTCGGTCGGAAATTCGCCCCTCTAC.

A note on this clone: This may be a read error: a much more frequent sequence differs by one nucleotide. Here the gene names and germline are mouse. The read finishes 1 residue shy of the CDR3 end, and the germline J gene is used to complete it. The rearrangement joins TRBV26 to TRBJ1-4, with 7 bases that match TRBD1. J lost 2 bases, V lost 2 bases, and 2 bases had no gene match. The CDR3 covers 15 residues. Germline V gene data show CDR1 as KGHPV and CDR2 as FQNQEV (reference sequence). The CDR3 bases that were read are TGTGCCAGCAGTCTGCAGGGGGGCTCCAACGAAAGATTATTT. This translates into CASSLQGGSNERLF. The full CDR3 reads CASSLQGGSNERLFF.